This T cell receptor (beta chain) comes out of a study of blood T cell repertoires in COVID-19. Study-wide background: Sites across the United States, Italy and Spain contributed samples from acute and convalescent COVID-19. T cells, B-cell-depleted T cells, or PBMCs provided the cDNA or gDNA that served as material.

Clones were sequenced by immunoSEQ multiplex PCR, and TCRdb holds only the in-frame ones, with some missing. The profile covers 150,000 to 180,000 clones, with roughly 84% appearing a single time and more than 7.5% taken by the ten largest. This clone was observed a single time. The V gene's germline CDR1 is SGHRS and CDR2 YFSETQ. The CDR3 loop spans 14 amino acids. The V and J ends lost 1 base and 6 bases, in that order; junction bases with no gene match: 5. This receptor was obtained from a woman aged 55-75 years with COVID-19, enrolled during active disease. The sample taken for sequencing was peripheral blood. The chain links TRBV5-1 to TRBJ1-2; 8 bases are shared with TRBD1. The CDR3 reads CASSLTGGRDGYTF. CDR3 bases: TGCGCCAGCAGCTTGACAGGGGGTAGGGATGGCTACACCTTC.